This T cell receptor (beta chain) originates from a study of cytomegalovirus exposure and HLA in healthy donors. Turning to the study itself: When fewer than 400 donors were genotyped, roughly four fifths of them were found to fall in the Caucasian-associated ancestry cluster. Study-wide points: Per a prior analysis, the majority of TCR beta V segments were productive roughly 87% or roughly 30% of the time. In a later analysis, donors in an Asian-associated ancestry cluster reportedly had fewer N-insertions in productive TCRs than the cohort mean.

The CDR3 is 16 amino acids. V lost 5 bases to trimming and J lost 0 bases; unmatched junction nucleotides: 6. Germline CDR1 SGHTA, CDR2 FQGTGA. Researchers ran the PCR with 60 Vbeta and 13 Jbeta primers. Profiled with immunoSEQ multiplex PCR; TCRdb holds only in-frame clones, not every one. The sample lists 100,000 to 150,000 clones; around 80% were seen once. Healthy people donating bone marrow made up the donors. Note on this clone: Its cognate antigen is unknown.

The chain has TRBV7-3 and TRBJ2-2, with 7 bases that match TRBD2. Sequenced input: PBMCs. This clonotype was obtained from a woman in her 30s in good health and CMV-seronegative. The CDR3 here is CASSPTAGPNTGELFF. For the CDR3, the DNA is TGTGCCAGCAGCCCCACAGCGGGGCCGAACACCGGGGAGCTGTTTTTT. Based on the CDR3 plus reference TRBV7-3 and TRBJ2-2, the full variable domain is GAGVSQTPSNKVTEKGKYVELRCDPISGHTALYWYRQSLGQGPEFLIYFQGTGAADDSGLPNDRFFAVRPEGSVSTLKIQRTERGDSAVYLCASSPTAGPNTGELFFGEGSRLTVL.